Listed here is a single TCR beta chain. Its antigen remains unknown. Its ends do not fully match the called genes, so a read error is possible. TCRdb keeps only in-frame clones here, not all; method: immunoSEQ multiplex PCR. Altogether about 150,000 clones are present, 86% being singletons, with the ten largest covering approximately 5.1%. CDR1 MDHEN and CDR2 SYDVKM come from the germline V gene. The CDR3 sequence is 11 residues long. These data come from a study of T cell responses to AZD1222 COVID-19 vaccine. Broader study findings: Only after the peak T cell response were repertoires sampled. Unmutated variant regions are reportedly the target of nearly half of TCRs that are spike-specific. Most donors were white British and more were female, and clonal diversity was possibly underestimated. When two AZD1222 doses had been given, Spike-specific TCR breadth and depth rose.

The V and J genes are TRBV28 and TRBJ1-2; maybe TRBD1 (5 bases). The specimen comprised peripheral blood, sampled on day 0 of MenACWY control vaccination. The sequence was obtained from an adult in good health. CDR3 protein: CASSFQGALAF. The CDR3 DNA is TGTGCCAGCAGTTTCCAAGGGGCTCTTGCCTTC.